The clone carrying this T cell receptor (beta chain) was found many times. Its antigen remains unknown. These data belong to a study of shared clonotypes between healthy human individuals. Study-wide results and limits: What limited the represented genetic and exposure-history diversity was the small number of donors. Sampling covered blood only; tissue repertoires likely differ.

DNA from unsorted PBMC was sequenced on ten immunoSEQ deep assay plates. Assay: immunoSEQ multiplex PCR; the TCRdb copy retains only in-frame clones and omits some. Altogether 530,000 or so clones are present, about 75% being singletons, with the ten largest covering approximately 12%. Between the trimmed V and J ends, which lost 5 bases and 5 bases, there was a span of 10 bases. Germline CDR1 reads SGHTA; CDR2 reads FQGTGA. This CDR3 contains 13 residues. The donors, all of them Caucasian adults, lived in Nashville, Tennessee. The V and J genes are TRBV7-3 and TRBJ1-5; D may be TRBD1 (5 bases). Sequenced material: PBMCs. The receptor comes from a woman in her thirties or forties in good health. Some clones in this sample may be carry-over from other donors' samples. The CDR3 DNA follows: TGTGCCAGCAGCGCAGACAGTCATCAGCCCCAGCATTTT. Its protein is CASSADSHQPQHF.